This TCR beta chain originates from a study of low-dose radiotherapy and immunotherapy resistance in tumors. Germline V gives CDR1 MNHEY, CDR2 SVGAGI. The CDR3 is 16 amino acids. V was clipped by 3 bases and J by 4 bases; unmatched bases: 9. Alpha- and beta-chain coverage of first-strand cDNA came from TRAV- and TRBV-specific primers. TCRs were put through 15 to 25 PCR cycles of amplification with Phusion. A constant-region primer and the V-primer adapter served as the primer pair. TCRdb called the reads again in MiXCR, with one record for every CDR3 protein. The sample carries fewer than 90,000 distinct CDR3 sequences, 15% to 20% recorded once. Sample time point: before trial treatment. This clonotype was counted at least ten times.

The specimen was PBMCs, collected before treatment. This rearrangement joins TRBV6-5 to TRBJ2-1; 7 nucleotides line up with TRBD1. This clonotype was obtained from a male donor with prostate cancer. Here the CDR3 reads CASSYDRVGNYNEQFF. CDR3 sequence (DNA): TGTGCCAGCAGTTATGACAGGGTGGGAAATTACAATGAGCAGTTCTTC.